These 22 T cell receptor beta chains originate from one sample sequenced in a study of T cells in Graves' hyperthyroidism and ophthalmopathy. Amplified regions were TCR beta CDR3 sequences from RNA transcripts. When the TCR CDR3 underwent first-round RT-PCR, the HTBI primer set was used. MiXCR, applied by TCRdb to the multiplex PCR reads, yields one record per CDR3 protein. The sample lists 400,000 to 600,000 distinct CDR3 sequences, less than 25% occurring once. The sequencing sample was made of blood. The receptor source for this set is a man between 18 and 29 years old with Graves' hyperthyroidism.

This clonotype was seen only a few times. The rearrangement uses TRBV27 and TRBJ2-1; TRBD2 aligns across 7 bases. V dropped 2 bases and J dropped 3; count of bases not matched to a gene: 4. Per the germline V gene, CDR1 is MNHEY and CDR2 is SMNVEV (reference sequence). The CDR3 runs to 15 residues. The CDR3 coding sequence is TGTGCCAGCAGTTTAAGAGGCGGGGGCTACAATGAGCAGTTCTTC. Translation gives CASSLRGGGYNEQFF.

This clonotype came up many times. The rearrangement uses TRBV27 and TRBJ2-7; D gene unclear. This CDR3 has 14 residues. The germline V and J ends were trimmed by 2 bases and 4 bases, with 12 bases remaining between them. The germline V gene has CDR1 MNHEY and CDR2 SMNVEV (reference sequence). The CDR3 loop is CASSLSPLGYEQYF. Here the CDR3 DNA reads TGTGCCAGCAGTTTAAGCCCATTAGGGTACGAGCAGTACTTC.

Concerning this clonotype: This may come from a read error, since a much larger clone is one base off. The chain recombines TRBV12-3 or TRBV12-4 with TRBJ2-6; the D is unclear. The CDR3 is 14 amino acids. CDR3 nucleotides: TGTGCCAGCAGTAGAACAGCTGGGGTCAACGTCCTGACTTTC. Translated, it gives CASSRTAGVNVLTF.

This clonotype was detected many times. This rearrangement joins TRBV27 to TRBJ1-1; D gene uncertain. V lost 2 bases and J 1 base, leaving 8 bases between the germline ends. The germline CDR1 and CDR2 sequences are MNHEY and SMNVEV (reference sequence). The CDR3 consists of 14 residues. CDR3 DNA sequence: TGTGCCAGCAGTTTAACCCCGGGGAACACTGAAGCTTTCTTT. Translating it yields CASSLTPGNTEAFF.

This clonotype came up many times. V usage is TRBV10-2 and J usage is TRBJ1-5; no firm D call. V dropped 5 bases and J dropped 3 bases, with 17 bases sitting between them. CDR1 is WSHSY, CDR2 SAAADI, per germline. This CDR3 has 16 amino acids. CDR3 coding DNA: TGCGCCAGCAGTCCCTCAGAGGACGGGTACAATCAGCCCCAGCATTTT. Protein sequence: CASSPSEDGYNQPQHF.

This clonotype appeared many times. The rearrangement uses TRBV20-1 and TRBJ1-1; D possibly corresponds to TRBD1 (5 bases). The V and J ends lost 3 bases and 0 bases respectively, with 17 bases between them. The CDR3 has 16 residues. CDR1 is DFQATT and CDR2 is SNEGSKA in the germline V gene (reference sequence). Here the CDR3 reads CSARGFMGVMNTEAFF. The CDR3 DNA reads as TGCAGTGCTAGGGGTTTTATGGGGGTGATGAACACTGAAGCTTTCTTT.

The gene calls are TRBV4-1 and TRBJ1-1, with D tentatively TRBD1 (6 bases). CDR3 size: 15 residues. Germline-derived CDR1 and CDR2 are MGHRA and YSYEKL. V lost 1 base and J lost 3, with 12 bases in between. CDR3 loop: CASSQGRGLDTEAFF. CDR3 nucleotides: TGCGCCAGCAGCCAAGGTAGGGGGTTGGACACTGAAGCTTTCTTT.

This clonotype has more than one count but fewer than ten. The rearrangement joins TRBV4-1 to TRBJ2-7, with 10 bases matching TRBD1. J lost 4 bases, V lost 4 bases, and 7 bases had no gene match. The CDR3 is 15 amino acids. CDR1 and CDR2 (germline): MGHRA, YSYEKL. In DNA, the CDR3 is TGCGCCAGCAGCCTCACGACAGGGGGCGTGTACGAGCAGTACTTC. Translating gives CASSLTTGGVYEQYF.

This clonotype was recorded at least ten times. The chain uses TRBV20-1 and TRBJ1-1; D is ambiguous. The V gene's germline CDR1 is DFQATT and CDR2 SNEGSKA (reference sequence). The V end was cut by 6 bases, the J end by 0 bases, with 8 bases between. The CDR3 loop spans 12 amino acids. CDR3 nucleotides: TGCAGTGCGAGACCAATGAACACTGAAGCTTTCTTT. Protein: CSARPMNTEAFF.

The gene calls are TRBV18 and TRBJ2-6; D gene uncertain. The V end lost 3 bases, the J end lost 1 base, and 7 bases lay between the germline ends. The CDR3 sequence is 15 residues long. The germline CDR1 and CDR2 sequences are KGHSH and LQKENI. The chain's CDR3 is CASSPIGSGANVLTF. The CDR3 coding sequence is TGTGCCAGCTCACCGATCGGATCTGGGGCCAACGTCCTGACTTTC.

This clonotype was picked up one time. Here the CDR3 reads CASSRSLGAYEQYF. The CDR3 DNA reads as TGTGCCAGCAGCCGCTCGTTAGGAGCTTACGAGCAGTACTTC. The chain is built from TRBV7-2 and TRBJ2-7; D unresolved. Germline assignment: CDR1 SGHTA and CDR2 FQGNSA. The CDR3 length is 14 residues. Deletions cut 5 bases from V and 4 bases from J, with 15 bases between.

A few counts support this clonotype. J is TRBJ2-5 and V is TRBV4-1; 10 nucleotides match TRBD2. Germline CDR1 MGHRA, CDR2 YSYEKL. CDR3 length equals 16 residues. V shed 4 bases and J 2 bases; nucleotides not matched to a gene: 7. The CDR3: CASSPMGSGGQETQYF. CDR3 bases: TGCGCCAGCAGCCCCATGGGTAGCGGGGGGCAAGAGACCCAGTACTTC.

This clonotype was recorded many times. The CDR3 DNA reads as TGTGCCAGCAGCTGGGGGGGAGCAGGGGCCTACGAGCAGTACTTC. It encodes CASSWGGAGAYEQYF. This sequence joins TRBV27 and TRBJ2-7; D might be TRBD2 (7 bases). From germline, CDR1 is MNHEY and CDR2 SMNVEV (reference sequence). The V end lost 6 bases, the J end lost 2 bases, and 17 bases lay between the germline ends. CDR3 length: 15 residues.

The V and J genes are TRBV7-3 and TRBJ1-1, with 7 bases that match TRBD1. CDR3 size: 14 residues. Germline CDR1 and CDR2: SGHTA and FQGTGA. Germline trimming cut 8 bases from V and 5 bases from J; bases unmatched to any gene: 11. CDR3 sequence (DNA): TGTGCCAGCCGCAGGGGGGGCGGAGAGACTGAAGCTTTCTTT. Translated: CASRRGGGETEAFF.

The chain couples TRBV27 to TRBJ2-2; D is possibly TRBD2 (6 bases). This CDR3 has 13 residues. The V and J ends lost 6 bases and 8 bases respectively, with 13 bases between them. Germline loops: CDR1 MNHEY, CDR2 SMNVEV (reference sequence). The CDR3 sequence: CASRWQEGGELFF. CDR3 sequence (DNA): TGTGCCAGCAGGTGGCAGGAGGGGGGGGAGCTGTTTTTT.

This clonotype appeared once. V usage is TRBV19 and J usage is TRBJ2-7; a possible D gene is TRBD1 (5 bases). CDR3 length equals 14 residues. Germline-derived CDR1 and CDR2 are LNHDA and SQIVND (reference sequence). The V gene lost 4 bases and the J gene lost 6 bases, with 16 bases spanning the gap. CDR3 sequence reads: CASSTRFGRAEQYF. In DNA form, the CDR3 reads TGTGCCAGTAGTACCCGCTTTGGCAGGGCCGAGCAGTACTTC.

In its sample, this clonotype was seen a few times. V gene TRBV30 combines with J gene TRBJ1-5; no definite D call. The CDR3 runs 17 residues. V shed 1 base and J shed 4 bases, with 20 bases lying between them. Germline CDR1 reads GTSNPN; CDR2 reads SVGIG (reference sequence). The CDR3 nucleotides read TGTGCCTGGAGTGCAGCACCAGACGGGGAAGTAAATCAGCCCCAGCATTTT. Its protein is CAWSAAPDGEVNQPQHF.

This clonotype was seen repeatedly, ten times or more. The gene calls are TRBV27 and TRBJ1-1; TRBD1 matches 8 bases. Germline assignment: CDR1 MNHEY and CDR2 SMNVEV (reference sequence). This CDR3 has 14 amino acids. J was trimmed by 5 bases and V by 4 bases; bases with no gene match: 6. CDR3: CASSSAGGLTEAFF. CDR3 sequence (DNA): TGTGCCAGCAGTTCCGCAGGGGGCTTAACTGAAGCTTTCTTT.

This clonotype was recorded many times. The genes are TRBV12-5 and TRBJ1-5; D is unclear. The CDR3 sequence is 10 residues long. The V gene's germline CDR1 is LGHNT and CDR2 FRNRAP. This CDR3 is CHNSNQPQHF. The CDR3 DNA reads as TGTCACAATAGCAATCAGCCCCAGCATTTT.

The chain couples TRBV28 to TRBJ2-5; 9 bases align to TRBD1. CDR1 MDHEN and CDR2 SYDVKM come from the germline V gene. The junction had 7 bases not matched to a gene; V was cut back by 3 bases and J by 5 bases. The CDR3 length is 15 residues. The CDR3 nucleotides are TGTGCCAGCAGTTTTGGGGACAGGGTGGGGGAGACCCAGTACTTC. It codes for CASSFGDRVGETQYF.

This clonotype was recorded many times. The chain recombines TRBV25-1 with TRBJ2-7; D may be TRBD2 (6 bases). CDR1 is MGHDK, CDR2 SYGVNS, per germline. V lost 8 bases to trimming and J lost 3 bases, with 14 bases between them. CDR3 length: 13 amino acids. The CDR3 here is CASLDIGGYEQYF. CDR3 DNA: TGTGCCAGCCTCGATATCGGGGGCTACGAGCAGTACTTC.

This clonotype was counted ten times or more. The rearrangement joins TRBV3-1 to TRBJ1-1; D gene unclear. CDR1 is LGHDT, CDR2 YNNKEL, per germline (reference sequence). There are 15 residues in the CDR3. V was pared by 0 bases and J by 4 bases, with 12 bases between. CDR3 protein: CASSQDSLGFTEAFF. The CDR3 nucleotides are TGTGCCAGCAGCCAAGATAGTTTAGGGTTCACTGAAGCTTTCTTT.